This T cell receptor (beta chain) originates from a study of Tregs in tolerant kidney transplant recipients. Method: immunoSEQ multiplex PCR; TCRdb's copy keeps in-frame clones and lacks some. The sample lists 84,000 or so clones, over 85% occurring once. The nonmyeloablative bone marrow transplants came from related graft donors, with transient mixed chimerism. The CDR3 contains 14 residues. With V trimmed by 6 bases and J by 5 bases, 8 bases remained unmatched. The germline V gene encodes CDR1 SNHLY and CDR2 FYNNEI. This TCR derives from a human patient who received a combined kidney and bone marrow transplant. Certain T cells may be donor cells from the graft. The rearrangement uses TRBV2 and TRBJ2-7, with 9 bases lining up with TRBD1. Sequenced here: CD4+ T cells from blood (PBMCs), sampled 12 months after the transplant. The CDR3 region is CASRARQGVDEQYF. The CDR3 DNA reads as TGTGCCAGCAGGGCCAGACAGGGGGTAGACGAGCAGTACTTC.